This is a list of T cell receptor beta chains from one sample in a study of blood T cell repertoires in COVID-19. The data were produced by immunoSEQ multiplex PCR, yet TCRdb's version contains in-frame clones alone and is incomplete. The sample includes 150,000 to 200,000 clones, around nine tenths of them seen just once. Material for sequencing was peripheral blood. These receptors were obtained from a man younger than 35 with active or convalescent COVID-19. The CDR3 runs from the conserved cysteine through the conserved F or W. Each record gives: V gene, D gene, clone size, J gene, CDR3 protein, CDR3 DNA. The D gene is left open where the match is weak. Part of the rows lack a size; the others show once, few, many or a class for expanded clones.

>TRBV14|NA|NA|TRBJ2-3
CASSQAGTSDTQYF
TGTGCCAGCAGCCAAGCGGGGACTTCAGATACGCAGTATTTT
>TRBV11-2|TRBD2|NA|TRBJ2-5
CASSPRKGTSEETQYF
TGTGCCAGCAGCCCACGGAAAGGGACTAGCGAAGAGACCCAGTACTTC
>TRBV24-1|NA|NA|TRBJ1-2
CATSDPSHYHGYTF
TGTGCCACCAGTGATCCCTCACATTACCATGGCTACACCTTC
>TRBV5-1|TRBD2|NA|TRBJ2-2
CASRAGGVAGELFF
TGCGCCAGCAGAGCGGGGGGAGTAGCCGGGGAGCTGTTTTTT
>TRBV7-8|NA|once|TRBJ2-7
CASSPRDIGGEQYF
TGTGCCAGCAGCCCCCGGGACATTGGAGGTGAGCAGTACTTC
>TRBV12-5|NA|NA|TRBJ1-1
CASGPDRPPTEAFF
TGTGCTAGTGGACCGGACAGACCTCCTACTGAAGCTTTCTTT
>TRBV5-1|TRBD1|NA|TRBJ1-1
CASSRTGDRNTEAFF
TGCGCCAGCAGCCGGACAGGGGATCGGAACACTGAAGCTTTCTTT
>TRBV9|NA|NA|TRBJ1-3
CASSVERSSGNTIYF
TGTGCCAGCAGCGTGGAACGGAGCTCTGGAAACACCATATATTTT
>TRBV6-5|NA|once|TRBJ1-3
CASSRQRPGNTIYF
TGTGCCAGCAGTCGACAGAGGCCCGGAAACACCATATATTTT
>TRBV11-2|NA|few|TRBJ2-2
CASSRWSGHPRTGELFF
TGTGCCAGCAGCAGATGGTCGGGACACCCCAGAACCGGGGAGCTGTTTTTT
>TRBV15|TRBD2|NA|TRBJ2-1
CAAGLAGVRSNEQFF
TGTGCCGCGGGACTAGCGGGAGTGAGGAGCAATGAGCAGTTCTTC
>TRBV6-5|NA|NA|TRBJ2-5
CASSYTQGSLETQYF
TGTGCCAGCAGTTACACTCAGGGTTCGTTGGAGACCCAGTACTTC
>TRBV9|TRBD2|few|TRBJ2-1
CASSYRSSGGYNEQFF
TGTGCCAGCAGCTACCGTTCTAGCGGGGGATACAATGAGCAGTTCTTC
>TRBV24-1|NA|NA|TRBJ2-2
CATSDPGQDTGELFF
TGTGCCACCAGTGACCCAGGACAAGACACCGGGGAGCTGTTTTTT
>TRBV13|TRBD1|NA|TRBJ2-1
CASSLTGTDTQGEQFF
TGTGCCAGCAGCTTGACGGGGACAGATACCCAGGGTGAGCAGTTCTTC
>TRBV25-1|NA|NA|TRBJ1-3
CASGTSGYSGNTIYF
TGTGCCAGCGGCACCTCAGGATACTCTGGAAACACCATATATTTT
>TRBV14|NA|few|TRBJ2-3
CASSQGSGSTDTQYF
TGTGCCAGCAGCCAAGGTAGCGGCAGCACAGATACGCAGTATTTT
>TRBV28|TRBD1|NA|TRBJ2-5
CASSPRDRGVETQYF
TGTGCCAGCAGTCCAAGGGACAGGGGCGTAGAGACCCAGTACTTC
>TRBV3-1/TRBV3-2|NA|NA|TRBJ2-2
CASSPFRGQGRYTGELFF
TGTGCCAGCAGCCCATTTAGGGGCCAGGGGAGATACACCGGGGAGCTGTTTTTT
>TRBV28|TRBD1|NA|TRBJ1-4
CASSLSQGAGEKLFF
TGTGCCAGCAGTTTGTCGCAGGGGGCGGGGGAAAAACTGTTTTTT
>TRBV5-6|NA|NA|TRBJ1-5
CASSSLGTQNQPQHF
TGTGCCAGCAGCTCCCTAGGGACACAAAATCAGCCCCAGCATTTT
>TRBV2|NA|NA|TRBJ1-6
CASSELRVESLHF
TGTGCCAGCAGTGAACTCAGGGTGGAATCCCTCCACTTT
>TRBV15|TRBD2|once|TRBJ2-1
CATSTGTSGSRAYNEQFF
TGTGCCACCAGCACCGGGACTAGCGGGAGCAGGGCCTACAATGAGCAGTTCTTC
>TRBV28|TRBD2|NA|TRBJ2-2
CASRPPSGEGGELFF
TGTGCCAGCAGGCCCCCTAGCGGGGAGGGCGGGGAGCTGTTTTTT
>TRBV12-3/TRBV12-4|NA|NA|TRBJ1-2
CASSLAEGYGYTF
TGTGCCAGCAGTTTGGCGGAGGGCTATGGCTACACCTTC
>TRBV2|NA|few|TRBJ1-2
CASSERGDRSYGYTF
TGTGCCAGCAGTGAACGGGGAGACAGGAGCTATGGCTACACCTTC
>TRBV5-1|NA|NA|TRBJ2-3
CASSLLGGLADTQYF
TGCGCCAGCAGCTTGTTGGGGGGTTTGGCAGATACGCAGTATTTT
>TRBV30|NA|few|TRBJ2-1
CAWSAFSSYNEQFF
TGTGCCTGGAGTGCGTTCAGCTCCTACAATGAGCAGTTCTTC
>TRBV10-2|TRBD1|NA|TRBJ1-6
CASRTGAAYNSPLHF
TGCGCCAGCAGGACAGGGGCCGCTTATAATTCACCCCTCCACTTT
>TRBV5-1|TRBD1|NA|TRBJ1-1
CASSLIGQGSEAFF
TGCGCCAGCAGCTTGATCGGACAGGGGTCTGAAGCTTTCTTT
>TRBV27|NA|few|TRBJ1-1
CASSLIVGARPNTEAFF
TGTGCCAGCAGTTTAATAGTCGGAGCCAGACCAAACACTGAAGCTTTCTTT
>TRBV5-5|TRBD2|NA|TRBJ2-2
CASSGSGLALYTGELFF
TGTGCCAGCAGCGGCTCAGGACTAGCCCTGTACACCGGGGAGCTGTTTTTT
>TRBV10-3|TRBD1|NA|TRBJ1-6
CAISEGQDNSPLHF
TGTGCCATCAGTGAGGGACAGGATAATTCACCCCTCCACTTT
>TRBV5-1|TRBD1|NA|TRBJ2-7
CASSLNPPPGQGTYEQYF
TGCGCCAGCAGCCTAAACCCCCCCCCGGGACAGGGTACCTACGAGCAGTACTTC
>TRBV6-4|TRBD2|NA|TRBJ2-7
CASSLAGGYEQYF
TGTGCCAGCAGTTTAGCGGGAGGGTACGAGCAGTACTTC
>TRBV12-3/TRBV12-4|NA|NA|TRBJ1-1
CASSLRVAEAFF
TGTGCCAGCAGTTTGAGGGTGGCTGAAGCTTTCTTT
>TRBV5-4|TRBD1|NA|TRBJ2-5
CASSLRGQETQYF
TGTGCCAGCAGCTTAAGGGGGCAGGAGACCCAGTACTTC